This T cell receptor beta chain was recovered during a study of metastatic and nonmetastatic thyroid tumors (dated by TCRdb to about 2020). Study-wide context: The researchers compared repertoires between peripheral blood samples and tumor or nodule tissue samples from patients with malignant or benign thyroid disease. Study-wide conclusions, independent of this receptor: In both blood and tumor samples, TCR beta diversity was reported to be significantly higher in malignant tumors than in benign nodules.

Ten or more counts support this clone. What this receptor recognizes is not known. A clone one base away is much larger, so this may be a read error. Receptor amplification or capture employed PCR. The sample was run on an Illumina HiSeq 4000. High-throughput sequencing was used to profile the TCR beta-chain CDR3 region of every patient. In the authors' own workflow: Drawing on CDR3 differences between clinicopathological groups, the researchers built a classifier meant to tell apart patients with distant-metastatic papillary thyroid cancer. To measure repertoire diversity the researchers used the Shannon index, while the Morisita-Horn index served to gauge how similar the tumor and blood repertoires were. The public sequencing data were trimmed at Q25 with fastp and processed into clonotypes with MiXCR by TCRdb, which kept only in-frame beta chains. The authors' filters were not applied to this entry. The sample table holds over 45,000 clones, of which approximately 24% were seen once. The ten largest clones represent under 4% of the sample.

Before undergoing thyroid surgery, none of the patients had been given any kind of treatment. Using T-cell receptor beta sequencing, the study looked back at clinical samples from patients collected from about 2011 to 2019. The germline ends are 25 bases apart after V is trimmed by 7 bases and J by 9 bases. From cysteine to phenylalanine, the CDR3 is 15 amino acids long. This entry keeps only the CDR3 DNA: 45 bases, framed from base 1. Looking up the germline V gene (reference sequence) yields CDR1 DFQATT and CDR2 SNEGSKA. The V and J genes are TRBV20-1 and TRBJ2-1; a weak D assignment points to TRBD2 (6 bases agree). The material sequenced was blood. The clonotype comes from a male donor with papillary thyroid cancer or a benign thyroid nodule (not recorded which). Some clones in this sample may be carry-over from other donors' samples. CDR3 sequence: CSERDPQGGGAEQFF. Read as DNA, the sequence is TGCAGTGAGAGGGACCCTCAGGGAGGAGGGGCTGAGCAGTTCTTC.